This TCR beta chain was profiled in a study of cytomegalovirus exposure and HLA in healthy donors. Deletions cut 4 bases from V and 0 bases from J, with 14 bases between. The CDR3 loop spans 15 amino acids. The V gene's germline CDR1 is SGHDT and CDR2 YYEEEE. The PCR ran on 60 Vbeta and 13 Jbeta primers. Assay: immunoSEQ multiplex PCR; the TCRdb copy retains only in-frame clones and omits some. The sample comprises 150,000 to 200,000 clones, over 75% of which are singletons, and around 0.25% rests with the top ten. The V gene is TRBV5-6, the J gene TRBJ2-7; D perhaps matches TRBD2 (6 bases). The TCR originated in a girl less than two years old in good health and CMV-seronegative. The sample taken for sequencing was PBMCs. For the CDR3, the DNA is TGTGCCAGCAGCGTCTCCCGGGACTTCTCCTACGAGCAGTACTTC. Translating gives CASSVSRDFSYEQYF.